The clone carrying this T cell receptor (beta chain) was picked up a small number of times. The sample originates from a study of T cells after yellow fever vaccination. The study made its TCR cDNA through 5'RACE template switching. That step introduced a universal primer site along with UMIs. TCRdb used MiXCR to reprocess the 5' RACE reads, holding one entry per CDR3 protein. The sample holds some 96,000 distinct CDR3 sequences, 8% to 10% seen once. Whole-study results and caveats: Reappearance after the booster was seen for most primary-vaccination clones, at approximately 97% CD4 and 80% to 90% CD8. Researchers report a weaker secondary response that nonetheless peaked faster, day 5 versus 15. There was a small share of clonotypes that showed up in both the CD4 and CD8 compartments.

V lost 6 bases to trimming and J lost 7 bases; unmatched junction nucleotides: 4. The germline CDR1 and CDR2 sequences are DFQATT and SNEGSKA (reference sequence). This CDR3 is 13 amino acids long. The chain is built from TRBV20-1 and TRBJ1-6; TRBD1 matches at 9 bases. This receptor was taken from a man aged 18 to 29 who received the YFV17D yellow fever vaccine. The sequencing used CD8+ T cells not binding an NS4B(214-222) dextramer, sorted from PBMCs, collected roughly 14 days after the first yellow fever vaccination. CDR3 residues: CSARQGENSPLHF. The CDR3 DNA sequence: TGCAGTGCCAGACAGGGGGAGAATTCACCCCTCCACTTT.